This T cell receptor (beta chain) was captured by sequencing in a study of blood T cell repertoires in COVID-19. Study background: Sites across the United States, Italy and Spain contributed samples from acute and convalescent COVID-19.

Germline CDR1 and CDR2: SNHLY and FYNNEI. J gave up 9 bases and V 2 bases, and 5 bases lay outside the gene matches. The CDR3 extends over 15 amino acids. Using immunoSEQ multiplex PCR, the repertoire was profiled, and TCRdb retains in-frame clones only, with some absent. This table has about 220,000 clones, about 86% appearing once. V and J are TRBV2 and TRBJ1-6, with TRBD1 matching over 9 bases. Sequencing was done on a sample of peripheral blood. This receptor was identified in a woman aged 25 to 45 who had recovered from COVID-19. In DNA form, the CDR3 reads TGTGCCAGCAGTGAACAGGGACAGGGTTCTTCACCCCTCCACTTT. Its translation is CASSEQGQGSSPLHF.